This TCR beta chain was obtained from a study of blood T cell repertoires in COVID-19. Study information: Whether acute or convalescent, the COVID-19 samples came from the United States, Italy and Spain. PBMCs, B-cell-depleted T cells, or T cells provided the cDNA or gDNA that made up the material.

Germline V gene sequence: CDR1 LGHNA, CDR2 YNFKEQ. V was cut by 5 bases and J by 4 bases, with 17 bases left in between. The length of the CDR3 is 15 residues. Authors' analysis steps: Amplification of reference gene primers was used by the study to estimate nucleated cell counts. Sequencing was performed with immunoSEQ multiplex PCR; in TCRdb, only in-frame clones are kept and a portion is missing. Clone size and V and J calls were adopted from that table, with D and trimming inferred from the DNA. Of around 150,000 clones listed, around 87% were seen once; the top ten hold under 2.5%. The chain joins TRBV4-2 to TRBJ2-5; a possible D gene is TRBD2 (6 bases). Material for sequencing was peripheral blood. This clonotype was obtained from a man aged 45-60 years with active COVID-19. The CDR3 region has the DNA TGTGCCAGCAGCGCGACTCCTGGGGGAGGAGAGACCCAGTACTTC. It encodes CASSATPGGGETQYF.